This T cell receptor (beta chain) is from a study of cytomegalovirus exposure and HLA in healthy donors. At the level of the study: An early release of data contained about 85 million unique TCRs, which came from HLA-typed donors.

Study-wide points: Earlier findings revealed that most TCR beta V segments proved productive either about 87% or about 30% of the time.

Healthy donors of bone marrow made up the group. Germline lookup yields CDR1 GTSNPN and CDR2 SVGIG (reference sequence). With 4 bases removed from V and 0 bases from J, the gap between germline ends came to 6 bases. This CDR3 spans 12 amino acids. It was with 60 Vbeta and 13 Jbeta primers that the PCR ran. Repertoires were generated with immunoSEQ multiplex PCR, while TCRdb's copy carries only in-frame clones and drops some. The table includes some 200,000 clones, 80% detected once. Comments on this clone: Its antigen remains unidentified. This sample includes further DNA sequences coding for the same CDR3.

Sequenced material: PBMCs. V usage is TRBV30 and J usage is TRBJ1-1; no reliable D call. This clonotype originated in a boy younger than 18 in good health and CMV-seronegative. The CDR3 region is CAWNRVNTEAFF. In DNA, the CDR3 is TGTGCCTGGAACCGGGTGAACACTGAAGCTTTCTTT.